Listed here is a single T cell receptor beta chain. Its matching antigen is unknown. This sample is part of a study of multiple sclerosis patients with progressive multifocal leukoencephalopathy. Overall study results and limits: Clones expanded at PML were already present before and during natalizumab. Lower normalized Shannon entropy suggested reduced TRB diversity in most PML patients.

The time point: around 12 months of natalizumab therapy. Controls were natalizumab-treated multiple sclerosis patients who did not develop PML, sampled longitudinally. This was a survey-level run. Measured with immunoSEQ multiplex PCR; TCRdb has only the in-frame clones, and not every one. Of some 25,000 clones detected, more than 85% appear once; the ten largest clones hold approximately 2%. The specimen comprised PBMCs, sampled from a patient treated with natalizumab. The receptor comes from a young man with multiple sclerosis.

In DNA form, the CDR3 reads TGTGCCAGAAGCTCGCCGGATCCCACCTTC. Translation gives CARSSPDPTF. This chain links TRBV5-3 with TRBJ1-2; D remains ambiguous. TRBV5-3 is identified as an open reading frame with a role that is uncertain. Trimming removed 3 bases from V and 13 bases from J, with 10 bases in between. CDR3 size: 10 residues.